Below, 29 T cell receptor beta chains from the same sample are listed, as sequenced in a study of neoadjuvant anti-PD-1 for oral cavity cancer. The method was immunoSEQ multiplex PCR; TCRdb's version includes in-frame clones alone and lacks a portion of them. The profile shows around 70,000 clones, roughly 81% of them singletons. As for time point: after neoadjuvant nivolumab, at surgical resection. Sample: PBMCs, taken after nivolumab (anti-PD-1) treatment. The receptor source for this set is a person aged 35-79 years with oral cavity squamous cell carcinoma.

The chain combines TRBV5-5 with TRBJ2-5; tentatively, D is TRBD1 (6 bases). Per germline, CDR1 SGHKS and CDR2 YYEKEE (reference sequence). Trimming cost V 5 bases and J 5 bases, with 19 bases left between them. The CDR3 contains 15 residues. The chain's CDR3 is CASSYPQTGTETQYF. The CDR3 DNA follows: TGTGCCAGCAGTTATCCCCAAACAGGGACGGAGACCCAGTACTTC.

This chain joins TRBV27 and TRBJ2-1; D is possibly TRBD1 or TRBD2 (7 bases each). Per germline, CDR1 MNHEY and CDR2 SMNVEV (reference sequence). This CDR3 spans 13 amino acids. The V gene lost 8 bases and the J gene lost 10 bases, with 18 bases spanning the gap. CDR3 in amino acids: CASSFGLGGEQFF. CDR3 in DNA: TGTGCCAGCTCCTTTGGACTAGGGGGCGAGCAGTTCTTC.

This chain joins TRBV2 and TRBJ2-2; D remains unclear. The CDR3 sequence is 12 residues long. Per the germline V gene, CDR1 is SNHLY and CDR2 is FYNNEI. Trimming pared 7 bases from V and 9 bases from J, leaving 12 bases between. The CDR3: CASTPDNRELFF. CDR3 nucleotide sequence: TGTGCCAGCACTCCCGACAACAGGGAGCTGTTTTTT.

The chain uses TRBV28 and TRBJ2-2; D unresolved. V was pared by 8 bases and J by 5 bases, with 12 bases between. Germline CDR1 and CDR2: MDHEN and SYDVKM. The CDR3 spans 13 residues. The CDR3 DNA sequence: TGTGCCAGCGCTCCTCACGGGACCGGGGAGCTGTTTTTT. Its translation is CASAPHGTGELFF.

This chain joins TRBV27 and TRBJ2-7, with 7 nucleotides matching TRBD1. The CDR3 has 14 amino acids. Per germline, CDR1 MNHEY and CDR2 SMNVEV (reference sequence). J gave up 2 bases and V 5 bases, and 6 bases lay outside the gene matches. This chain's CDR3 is CASSRLTGPYEQYF. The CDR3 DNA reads TGTGCCAGCAGTCGCCTGACAGGGCCCTACGAGCAGTACTTC.

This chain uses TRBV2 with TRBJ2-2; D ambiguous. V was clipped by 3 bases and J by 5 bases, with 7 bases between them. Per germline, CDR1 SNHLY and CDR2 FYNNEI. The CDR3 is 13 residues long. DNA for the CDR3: TGTGCCAGCAGTGAGGCCGGGACCGGGGAGCTGTTTTTT. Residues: CASSEAGTGELFF.

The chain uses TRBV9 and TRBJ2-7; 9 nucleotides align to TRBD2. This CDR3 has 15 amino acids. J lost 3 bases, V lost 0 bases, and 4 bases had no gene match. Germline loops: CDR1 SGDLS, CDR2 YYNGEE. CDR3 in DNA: TGTGCCAGCAGCGTAGGGGGTAGCGGGAGCTACGAGCAGTACTTC. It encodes CASSVGGSGSYEQYF.

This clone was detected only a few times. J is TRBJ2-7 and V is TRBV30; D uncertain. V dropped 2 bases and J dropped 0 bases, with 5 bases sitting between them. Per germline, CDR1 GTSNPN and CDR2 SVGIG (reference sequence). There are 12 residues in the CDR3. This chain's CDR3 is CAWSLNSYEQYF. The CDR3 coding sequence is TGTGCCTGGAGTCTAAACTCCTACGAGCAGTACTTC.

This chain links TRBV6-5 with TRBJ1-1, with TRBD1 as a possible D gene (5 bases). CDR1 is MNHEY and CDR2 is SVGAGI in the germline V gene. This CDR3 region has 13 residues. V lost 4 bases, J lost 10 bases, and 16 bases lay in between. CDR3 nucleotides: TGTGCCAGCAGTTCACCGGGCCCAGGGAGAGCTTTCTTT. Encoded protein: CASSSPGPGRAFF.

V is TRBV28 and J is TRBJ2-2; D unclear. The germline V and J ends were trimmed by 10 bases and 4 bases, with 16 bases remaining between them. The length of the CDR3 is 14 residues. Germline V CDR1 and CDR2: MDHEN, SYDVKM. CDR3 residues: CAIPQGSGTGELFF. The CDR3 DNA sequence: TGTGCCATCCCACAAGGGTCGGGCACCGGGGAGCTGTTTTTT.

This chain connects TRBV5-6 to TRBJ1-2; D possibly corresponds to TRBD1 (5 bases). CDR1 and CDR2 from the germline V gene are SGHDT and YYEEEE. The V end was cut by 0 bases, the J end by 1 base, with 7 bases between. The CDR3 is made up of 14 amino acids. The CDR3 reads CASSLDRRNYGYTF. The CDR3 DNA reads TGTGCCAGCAGCTTGGACAGGCGTAACTATGGCTACACCTTC.

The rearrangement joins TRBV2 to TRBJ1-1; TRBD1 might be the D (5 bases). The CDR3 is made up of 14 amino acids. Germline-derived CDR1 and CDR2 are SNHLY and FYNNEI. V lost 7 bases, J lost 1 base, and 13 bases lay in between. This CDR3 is CASTLPGGNTEAFF. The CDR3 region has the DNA TGTGCCAGCACCCTCCCGGGGGGGAACACTGAAGCTTTCTTT.

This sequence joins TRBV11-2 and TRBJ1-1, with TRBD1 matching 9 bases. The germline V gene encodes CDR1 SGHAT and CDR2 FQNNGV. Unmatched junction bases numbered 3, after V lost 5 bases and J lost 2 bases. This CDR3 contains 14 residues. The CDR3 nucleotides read TGTGCCAGCAGCCTAACAGGGGGCAACACTGAAGCTTTCTTT. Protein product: CASSLTGGNTEAFF.

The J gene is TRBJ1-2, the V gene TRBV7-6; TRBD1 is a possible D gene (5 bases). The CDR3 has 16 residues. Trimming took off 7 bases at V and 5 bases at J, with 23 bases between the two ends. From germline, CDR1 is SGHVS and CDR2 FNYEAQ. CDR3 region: CASKYLQTGTAYGYTF. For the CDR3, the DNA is TGTGCCAGCAAATATCTACAAACCGGGACGGCGTATGGCTACACCTTC.

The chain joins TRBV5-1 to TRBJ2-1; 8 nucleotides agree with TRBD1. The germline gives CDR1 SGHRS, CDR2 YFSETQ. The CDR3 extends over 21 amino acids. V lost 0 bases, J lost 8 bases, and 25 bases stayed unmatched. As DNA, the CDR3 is TGCGCCAGCAGCTTGGTAGTAGGGGACAGGTCCGATAGCACCACAGAGGATGAGCAGTTCTTC. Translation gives CASSLVVGDRSDSTTEDEQFF.

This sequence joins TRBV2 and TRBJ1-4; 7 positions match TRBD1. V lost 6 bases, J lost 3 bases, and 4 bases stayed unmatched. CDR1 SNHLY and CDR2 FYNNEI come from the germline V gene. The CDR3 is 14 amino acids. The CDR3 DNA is TGTGCCAGCAGGGGGGACAGATCTAATGAAAAACTGTTTTTT. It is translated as CASRGDRSNEKLFF.

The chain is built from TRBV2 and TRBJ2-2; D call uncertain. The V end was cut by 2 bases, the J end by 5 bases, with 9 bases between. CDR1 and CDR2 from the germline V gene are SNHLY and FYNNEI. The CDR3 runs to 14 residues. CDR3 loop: CASSENSLTGELFF. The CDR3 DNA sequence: TGTGCCAGCAGTGAAAACAGTTTAACCGGGGAGCTGTTTTTT.

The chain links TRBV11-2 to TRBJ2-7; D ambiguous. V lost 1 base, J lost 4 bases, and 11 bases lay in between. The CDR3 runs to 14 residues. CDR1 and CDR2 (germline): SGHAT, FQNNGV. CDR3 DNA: TGTGCCAGCAGCTTAGCCCCAGACCGTTACGAGCAGTACTTC. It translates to CASSLAPDRYEQYF.

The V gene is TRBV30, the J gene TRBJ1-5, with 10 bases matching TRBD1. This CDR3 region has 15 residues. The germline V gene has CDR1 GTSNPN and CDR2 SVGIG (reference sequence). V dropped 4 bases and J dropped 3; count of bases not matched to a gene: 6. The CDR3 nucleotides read TGTGCCTGGACCGGACAGGGGGTGAACAATCAGCCCCAGCATTTT. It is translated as CAWTGQGVNNQPQHF.

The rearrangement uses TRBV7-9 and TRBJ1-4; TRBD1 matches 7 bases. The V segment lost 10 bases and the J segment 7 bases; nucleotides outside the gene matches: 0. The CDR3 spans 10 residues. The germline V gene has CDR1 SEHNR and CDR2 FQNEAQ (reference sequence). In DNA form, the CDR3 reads TGTGCCACAGGGGGTGAAAAACTGTTTTTT. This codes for CATGGEKLFF.

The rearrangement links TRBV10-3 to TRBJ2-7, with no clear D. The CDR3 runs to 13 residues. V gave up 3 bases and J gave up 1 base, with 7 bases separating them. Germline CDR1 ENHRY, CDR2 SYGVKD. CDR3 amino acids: CAISDDPSYEQYF. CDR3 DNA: TGTGCCATCAGTGACGACCCTTCCTACGAGCAGTACTTC.

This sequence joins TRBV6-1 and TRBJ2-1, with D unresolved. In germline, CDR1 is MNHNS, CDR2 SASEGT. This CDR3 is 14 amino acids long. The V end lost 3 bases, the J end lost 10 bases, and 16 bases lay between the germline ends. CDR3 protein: CASSDSIGRWEQFF. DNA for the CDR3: TGTGCCAGCAGTGATTCTATTGGCAGGTGGGAGCAGTTCTTC.

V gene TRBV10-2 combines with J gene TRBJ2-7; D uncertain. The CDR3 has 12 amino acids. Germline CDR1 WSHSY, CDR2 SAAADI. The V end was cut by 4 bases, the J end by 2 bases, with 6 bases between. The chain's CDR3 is CASSASPYEQYF. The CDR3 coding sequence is TGCGCCAGCAGTGCCAGCCCCTACGAGCAGTACTTC.

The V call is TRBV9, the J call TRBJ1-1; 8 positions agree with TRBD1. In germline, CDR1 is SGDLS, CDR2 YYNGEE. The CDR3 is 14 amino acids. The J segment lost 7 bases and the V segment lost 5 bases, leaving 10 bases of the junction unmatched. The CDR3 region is CASSAPGGLSEAFF. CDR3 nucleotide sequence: TGTGCCAGCAGTGCGCCAGGGGGCCTAAGTGAAGCTTTCTTT.

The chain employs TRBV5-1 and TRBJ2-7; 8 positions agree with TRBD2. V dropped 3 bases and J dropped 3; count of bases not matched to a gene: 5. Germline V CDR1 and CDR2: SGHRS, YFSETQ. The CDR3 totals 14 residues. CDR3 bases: TGCGCCAGCAGCTCCGGGGGGGGGCTCTACGAGCAGTACTTC. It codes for CASSSGGGLYEQYF.

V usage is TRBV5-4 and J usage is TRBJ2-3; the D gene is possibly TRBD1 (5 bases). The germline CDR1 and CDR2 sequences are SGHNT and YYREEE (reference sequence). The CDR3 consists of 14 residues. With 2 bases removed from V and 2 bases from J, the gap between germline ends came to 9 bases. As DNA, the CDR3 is TGTGCCAGCAGCTTCGGCAGGGCCACAGATACGCAGTATTTT. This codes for CASSFGRATDTQYF.

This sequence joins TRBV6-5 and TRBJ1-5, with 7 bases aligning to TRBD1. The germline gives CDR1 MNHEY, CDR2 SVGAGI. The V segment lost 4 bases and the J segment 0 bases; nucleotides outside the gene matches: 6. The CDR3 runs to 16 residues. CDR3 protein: CASSSVGTDSNQPQHF. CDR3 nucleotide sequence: TGTGCCAGCAGTTCCGTCGGGACAGATAGCAATCAGCCCCAGCATTTT.

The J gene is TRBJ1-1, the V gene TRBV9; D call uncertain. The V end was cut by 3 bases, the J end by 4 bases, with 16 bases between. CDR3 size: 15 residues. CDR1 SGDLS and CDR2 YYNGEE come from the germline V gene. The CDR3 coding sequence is TGTGCCAGCAGCGCTTTACCGGCGGGCCTCACTGAAGCTTTCTTT. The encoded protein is CASSALPAGLTEAFF.

In DNA, the CDR3 is TGTGCCAGCAGTTTGACAGGGCCTGGAAACACCATATATTTT. Encoded protein: CASSLTGPGNTIYF. V is TRBV28 and J is TRBJ1-3; the match to TRBD1 covers 7 bases. Germline CDR1 and CDR2: MDHEN and SYDVKM. The J segment lost 2 bases and the V segment lost 3 bases, leaving 1 base of the junction unmatched. CDR3 length: 14 amino acids.